This T cell receptor (beta chain) was captured in a study of shared clonotypes between healthy human individuals. Study-wide points: Sequencing depth was a factor that was expected to affect clonotype sharing among donors.

In regard to this clone: Its specificity is not known.

Germline CDR1 and CDR2: SGHNT and YYREEE (reference sequence). CDR3 size: 15 residues. V gave up 4 bases and J gave up 4 bases; unmatched junction bases: 6. As processed by the authors: Filtering differed for immunoSEQ, which gave only junction sequences without quality scores. Sequencing was performed with immunoSEQ multiplex PCR; in TCRdb, only in-frame clones are kept and a portion is missing. That table supplies the V and J calls and clone size; D and trimming were determined from the DNA. The data show 450,000 to 500,000 clones, 60% to 80% seen once. This clonotype was obtained from a woman in her thirties or forties in good health. Some clones in this sample may be carry-over from other donors' samples. Source material: PBMCs. V is TRBV5-4 and J is TRBJ2-1; 9 bases match TRBD2. CDR3 DNA sequence: TGTGCCAGCAGCCAGTCTAGCGGGATTTACAATGAGCAGTTCTTC. Protein: CASSQSSGIYNEQFF.